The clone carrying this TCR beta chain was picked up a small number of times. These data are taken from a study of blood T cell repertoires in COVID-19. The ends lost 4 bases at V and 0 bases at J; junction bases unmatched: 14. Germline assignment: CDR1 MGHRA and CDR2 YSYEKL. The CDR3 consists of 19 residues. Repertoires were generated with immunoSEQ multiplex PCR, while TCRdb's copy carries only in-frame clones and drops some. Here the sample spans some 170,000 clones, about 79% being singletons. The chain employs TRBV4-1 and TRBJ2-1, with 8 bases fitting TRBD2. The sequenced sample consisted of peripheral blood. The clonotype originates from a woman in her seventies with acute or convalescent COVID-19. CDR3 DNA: TGCGCCAGCAGCCTACGGGATAGCGGGATGCGACTCTCCTACAATGAGCAGTTCTTC. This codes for CASSLRDSGMRLSYNEQFF.